This record concerns one TCR beta chain sequence. Its target is unknown. This sample is drawn from a study of cytomegalovirus exposure and HLA in healthy donors. At the level of the study: Earlier work reported 117 million unique TCR beta sequences from 180 million or so T cells. Notes on the study in general: A later analysis revealed that TCR association rates differed between HLA loci, peaking at DRB1 and bottoming out at HLA-C. Using the classifier, cytomegalovirus status was reportedly diagnosed with high specificity and sensitivity. A later analysis reportedly found that, within productive TCRs, an Asian-associated ancestry cluster had fewer N-insertions than the mean observed across the roughly 690 donors.

Germline CDR1 reads MNHEY; CDR2 reads SMNVEV (reference sequence). The ends were cut back, 3 bases at V and 0 bases at J, with 15 bases in the middle. The CDR3 runs 17 residues. Amplification used 60 Vbeta primers and 13 Jbeta primers. Assay used: immunoSEQ multiplex PCR; TCRdb lists only in-frame clones, some missing. The table has 90,000 or so clones, approximately 70% seen once. The source material was PBMCs. The receptor comes from a man in his forties or fifties in good health and CMV-seronegative. The rearrangement links TRBV27 to TRBJ2-1, with D perhaps matching TRBD2 (5 bases). The CDR3 sequence is CASSFLAGSYSYNEQFF. In DNA form, the CDR3 reads TGTGCCAGCAGTTTTCTGGCGGGTTCGTACTCCTACAATGAGCAGTTCTTC.